The 20 T cell receptor beta chains below all came from one sample that was sequenced in a study of blood T cells in healthy people across ages. The use of a sample-barcoded 5' primer and a J-beta primer mix characterized a second PCR of about 6 to 12 cycles. TCRdb redid the calling of the 5' RACE reads with MiXCR, one entry per CDR3 protein. The sample holds over 950,000 distinct CDR3 sequences, around 54% seen once. Sequenced material: blood. The origin of the receptors is a woman in her sixties or seventies in good health.

The genes are TRBV28 and TRBJ2-7, with D perhaps TRBD1 or TRBD2 (6 bases each). The CDR3 totals 13 residues. Germline V gene sequence: CDR1 MDHEN, CDR2 SYDVKM. The ends were cut back, 7 bases at V and 3 bases at J, with 13 bases in the middle. This CDR3 reads CASNPGAVYEQYF. The DNA for the CDR3 is TGTGCCAGCAATCCGGGGGCTGTCTACGAGCAGTACTTC.

The chain uses TRBV20-1 and TRBJ2-5; TRBD2 matches at 7 bases. This CDR3 has 14 residues. V shed 6 bases, J shed 11 bases, and the junction held 18 bases outside the gene matches. Germline loops: CDR1 DFQATT, CDR2 SNEGSKA (reference sequence). CDR3 coding DNA: TGCAGTGCCTTTATGACTAGCCTAGAGGGTGAGCAGTACTTC. Amino acid sequence: CSAFMTSLEGEQYF.

This clonotype was found a few times. The chain combines TRBV12-3 or TRBV12-4 with TRBJ2-3, with 9 bases aligning to TRBD2. The CDR3 consists of 15 residues. J lost 4 bases, V lost 3 bases, and 5 bases had no gene match. CDR3 loop: CASSFSSGSADTQYF. The CDR3 DNA follows: TGTGCCAGCAGTTTCAGTAGCGGGAGCGCAGATACGCAGTATTTT.

This clonotype was found a few times. The J gene is TRBJ2-6, the V gene TRBV29-1; D gene ambiguous. In germline, CDR1 is SQVTM, CDR2 ANQGSEA. The CDR3 spans 16 residues. The V and J ends lost 4 bases and 0 bases respectively, with 13 bases between them. The CDR3 here is CSVVVRTLSGANVLTF. The CDR3 DNA reads as TGCAGCGTTGTAGTACGAACCCTCTCTGGGGCCAACGTCCTGACTTTC.

The genes are TRBV7-2 and TRBJ1-2; D possibly corresponds to TRBD1 (6 bases). The CDR3 spans 16 residues. The germline V gene has CDR1 SGHTA and CDR2 FQGNSA. V gave up 5 bases and J gave up 8 bases, with 24 bases separating them. CDR3 amino acids: CASSPALGGGIRGYTF. CDR3 sequence (DNA): TGTGCCAGCAGCCCCGCCCTCGGGGGCGGAATTAGGGGCTACACCTTC.

V and J are TRBV20-1 and TRBJ2-7; D not resolved. Germline CDR1 and CDR2: DFQATT and SNEGSKA (reference sequence). Trimming shortened V by 1 base and J by 3 bases, and 10 bases separated the two germline ends. This CDR3 is built from 13 residues. The CDR3: CSARAPGFYEQYF. In DNA form, the CDR3 reads TGCAGTGCTAGAGCACCCGGATTCTACGAGCAGTACTTC.

This clonotype was seen a handful of times. The V call is TRBV6-5, the J call TRBJ1-6; unclear D gene. Germline assignment: CDR1 MNHEY and CDR2 SVGAGI. The CDR3 has 12 residues. The germline V and J ends were trimmed by 6 bases and 5 bases, with 5 bases remaining between them. CDR3 DNA sequence: TGTGCCAGCAGGGGTGATAATTCACCCCTCCACTTT. Translation gives CASRGDNSPLHF.

The CDR3 sequence: CASSRQGRIEKLFF. The CDR3 DNA is TGTGCCAGCAGTCGGCAGGGGAGAATTGAAAAACTGTTTTTT. The rearrangement uses TRBV12-3 or TRBV12-4 and TRBJ1-4, with D perhaps matching TRBD1 (6 bases). Trimming pared 5 bases from V and 7 bases from J, leaving 14 bases between. This CDR3 has 14 amino acids.

This clonotype was found a few times. The chain is built from TRBV6-5 and TRBJ2-1, with D possibly matching TRBD1 (5 bases). Germline assignment: CDR1 MNHEY and CDR2 SVGAGI. V was pared by 0 bases and J by 7 bases, with 10 bases between. This CDR3 comprises 14 residues. The CDR3 spells CASSYSQGSNEQFF. For the CDR3, the DNA is TGTGCCAGCAGTTACTCGCAGGGATCTAATGAGCAGTTCTTC.

The chain recombines TRBV7-3 with TRBJ2-7; D might be TRBD2 (6 bases). Germline lookup yields CDR1 SGHTA and CDR2 FQGTGA. The CDR3 sequence is 16 residues long. V shed 5 bases and J shed 5 bases, with 22 bases lying between them. This CDR3 reads CASSPILRGKNDEQYF. In nucleotides, the CDR3 is TGTGCCAGCAGCCCCATTCTTCGCGGGAAGAACGACGAGCAGTACTTC.

The chain is built from TRBV2 and TRBJ2-2, with D perhaps assigned TRBD1 or TRBD2 (5 bases each). The CDR3 is 13 residues long. Per germline, CDR1 SNHLY and CDR2 FYNNEI. V was clipped by 3 bases and J by 6 bases, with 8 bases between them. This chain's CDR3 is CASSDVGAGELFF. The DNA of the CDR3 is TGTGCCAGCAGTGATGTGGGGGCCGGGGAGCTGTTTTTT. Full variable domain (outside the CDR3, taken from reference TRBV2 and TRBJ2-2): EPEVTQTPSHQVTQMGQEVILRCVPISNHLYFYWYRQILGQKVEFLVSFYNNEISEKSEIFDDQFSVERPDGSNFTLKIRSTKLEDSAMYFCASSDVGAGELFFGEGSRLTVL.

This chain joins TRBV20-1 and TRBJ2-3; TRBD2 matches at 11 bases. The CDR3 contains 13 residues. V lost 7 bases and J lost 6; bases outside the gene matches: 6. Germline V gene lookup returns CDR1 DFQATT and CDR2 SNEGSKA (reference sequence). Here the CDR3 DNA reads TGCAGTGTTAAACTAGCGGGAGTTGATACGCAGTATTTT. It encodes CSVKLAGVDTQYF.

The V gene is TRBV29-1, the J gene TRBJ2-3, with D possibly TRBD1 on 5 matching bases. Germline V gene lookup returns CDR1 SQVTM and CDR2 ANQGSEA. V lost 3 bases and J lost 0, with 13 bases in between. The CDR3 loop spans 15 amino acids. The DNA for the CDR3 is TGCAGCGTTGAGGGGAAGGGGCGTAGCACAGATACGCAGTATTTT. It is translated as CSVEGKGRSTDTQYF.

Remarks on this clonotype: A much larger clone differs from this one at a single base, so this may be a read error. The CDR3 is CSAQHRGQFTYEQYF. The CDR3 nucleotides read TGCAGCGCTCAACACAGGGGGCAGTTCACCTACGAGCAGTACTTC. The chain joins TRBV29-1 to TRBJ2-5; 9 bases align to TRBD1. The closer fit of TRBJ2-7 to the DNA end suggests the J call may be wrong. Germline V lookup: CDR1 SQVTM, CDR2 ANQGSEA. This CDR3 comprises 15 residues.

This clonotype has more than one count but fewer than ten. This chain links TRBV28 with TRBJ2-5, with TRBD2 identical over 7 bases. Looked up from germline, CDR1 is MDHEN and CDR2 is SYDVKM. This CDR3 comprises 13 residues. V lost 5 bases, J lost 5 bases, and 5 bases stayed unmatched. In nucleotides, the CDR3 is TGTGCCAGCAGTCCCGCGGGAGCCGAGACCCAGTACTTC. Translation gives CASSPAGAETQYF. Variable domain in full (rest from reference TRBV28 and TRBJ2-5): DVKVTQSSRYLVKRTGEKVFLECVQDMDHENMFWYRQDPGLGLRLIYFSYDVKMKEKGDIPEGYSVSREKKERFSLILESASTNQTSMYLCASSPAGAETQYFGPGTRLLVL.

The J gene is TRBJ2-5, the V gene TRBV3-1, with D perhaps TRBD2 (7 bases). Germline CDR1 is LGHDT and CDR2 is YNNKEL (reference sequence). V lost 5 bases and J 3 bases, leaving 16 bases between the germline ends. The CDR3 sequence is 15 residues long. CDR3 amino acids: CASSGGASGEETQYF. The CDR3 DNA sequence: TGTGCCAGCAGCGGGGGGGCTAGCGGCGAAGAGACCCAGTACTTC.

This clonotype was seen a handful of times. CDR3 amino acids: CASTITLQGARNEQFF. CDR3 sequence (DNA): TGTGCCAGCACCATCACCCTACAGGGGGCGCGGAATGAGCAGTTCTTC. The V gene is TRBV6-6, the J gene TRBJ2-1, with TRBD1 matching 9 bases. The V gene's germline CDR1 is MNHNY and CDR2 SVGAGI (reference sequence). V gave up 7 bases and J gave up 7 bases; unmatched junction bases: 14. This CDR3 is 16 amino acids long.

The chain recombines TRBV29-1 with TRBJ2-2; 9 bases fit TRBD1. The V segment lost 7 bases and the J segment 4 bases; nucleotides outside the gene matches: 10. This CDR3 is built from 15 residues. Germline lookup yields CDR1 SQVTM and CDR2 ANQGSEA. The CDR3 region has the DNA TGCAGCGCTGCGACAGGGGGGACTACCACCGGGGAGCTGTTTTTT. Encoded protein: CSAATGGTTTGELFF.

This clonotype has only one observation. The chain links TRBV20-1 to TRBJ2-7; D unresolved. The J call may be wrong; the DNA end is better matched by TRBJ2-5. Germline-derived CDR1 and CDR2 are DFQATT and SNEGSKA (reference sequence). This CDR3 has 12 residues. Written as DNA, the CDR3 is TGCAGTGCCAAGCCGAGCATAGAGACCCAGTACTTC. This sequence encodes CSAKPSIETQYF.

The V call is TRBV27, the J call TRBJ2-7; D tentatively fits TRBD1 or TRBD2 (5 bases each). The J call may be incorrect, as the DNA end agrees better with TRBJ2-5. The CDR3 totals 14 residues. In germline, CDR1 is MNHEY, CDR2 SMNVEV (reference sequence). The CDR3 nucleotides read TGTGCCAGCAGCTTGGACTGGGGGACGGAGACCCAGTACTTC. Translated: CASSLDWGTETQYF.